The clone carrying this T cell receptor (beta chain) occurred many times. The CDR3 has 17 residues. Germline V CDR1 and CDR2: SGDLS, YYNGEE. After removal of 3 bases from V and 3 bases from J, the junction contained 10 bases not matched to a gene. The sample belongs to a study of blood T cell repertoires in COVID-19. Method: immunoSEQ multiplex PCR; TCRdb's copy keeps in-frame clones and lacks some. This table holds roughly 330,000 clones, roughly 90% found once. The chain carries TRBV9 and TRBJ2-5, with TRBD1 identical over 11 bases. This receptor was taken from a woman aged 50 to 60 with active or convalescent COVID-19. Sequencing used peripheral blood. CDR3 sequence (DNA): TGTGCCAGCAGCGCAGTAGAAGGGGGACAGGGGGAAGAGACCCAGTACTTC. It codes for CASSAVEGGQGEETQYF.